The 21 T cell receptor beta chains in this list originate from one sample, sequenced in a study of cytomegalovirus exposure and HLA in healthy donors. PCR amplification relied on 60 Vbeta primers (plus 13 Jbeta primers). Libraries were prepared by immunoSEQ multiplex PCR; TCRdb keeps only in-frame clonotypes and omits some of them. The data contain about 210,000 clones, over 75% of them singletons. Sequenced: PBMCs. The receptors were sampled from a male donor in good health and CMV-seronegative.

This sequence joins TRBV5-1 and TRBJ2-1, with 10 bases that match TRBD1. CDR3 size: 15 residues. Germline trimming cut 4 bases from V and 7 bases from J; bases unmatched to any gene: 8. CDR1 and CDR2 from the germline V gene are SGHRS and YFSETQ. The CDR3 region has the DNA TGCGCCAGCAGCGCCGGGACAGGGGTAACGAATGAGCAGTTCTTC. Amino acid sequence: CASSAGTGVTNEQFF.

This clone came up a few times. CDR3 protein: CASSQSGSTDTQYF. CDR3 sequence (DNA): TGCGCCAGCAGCCAATCAGGAAGCACAGATACGCAGTATTTT. V is TRBV4-3 and J is TRBJ2-3; no definite D call. V was clipped by 2 bases and J by 0 bases, with 6 bases between them. The CDR3 sequence is 14 residues long. Germline V gives CDR1 LGHNA, CDR2 YSLEER.

The chain has TRBV5-1 and TRBJ2-3; D ambiguous. This CDR3 has 14 amino acids. V dropped 1 base and J dropped 6 bases, with 12 bases sitting between them. The germline CDR1 and CDR2 sequences are SGHRS and YFSETQ. The CDR3 bases are TGCGCCAGCAGCTTGATGTCAGCCGGGGATACGCAGTATTTT. As protein: CASSLMSAGDTQYF.

This clone has only one observation. V usage is TRBV5-1 and J usage is TRBJ1-2; perhaps TRBD1 as D (5 bases). Looked up from germline, CDR1 is SGHRS and CDR2 is YFSETQ. Trimming stripped 5 bases from V and 4 bases from J, with 12 bases between. The CDR3 is 13 residues long. CDR3 amino acids: CASSGGGTYGYTF. The CDR3 nucleotides read TGCGCCAGCAGTGGGGGAGGGACCTATGGCTACACCTTC.

This rearrangement joins TRBV19 to TRBJ1-5, with 7 nucleotides matching TRBD1. V gave up 3 bases and J gave up 5 bases; unmatched junction bases: 13. The CDR3 has 17 amino acids. The germline V gene has CDR1 LNHDA and CDR2 SQIVND (reference sequence). This chain's CDR3 is CASSIGGQLLKYQPQHF. DNA for the CDR3: TGTGCCAGTAGTATCGGGGGACAGCTACTAAAATATCAGCCCCAGCATTTT.

This clone showed up just a few times. CDR3 sequence (DNA): TGTGCCAGCAGTGAACAGTTGAACACTGAAGCTTTCTTT. Translating it yields CASSEQLNTEAFF. The genes are TRBV25-1 and TRBJ1-1; no firm D call. Germline V CDR1 and CDR2: MGHDK, SYGVNS. The CDR3 has 13 amino acids. V shed 2 bases and J shed 0 bases, with 4 bases lying between them.

The genes are TRBV7-3 and TRBJ2-2, with 7 bases lining up with TRBD1. With V trimmed by 1 base and J by 2 bases, 7 bases remained unmatched. CDR3 size: 17 residues. From germline, CDR1 is SGHTA and CDR2 FQGTGA. Written as DNA, the CDR3 is TGTGCCAGCAGCTTAAATATACGACAGGGAAACACCGGGGAGCTGTTTTTT. As protein: CASSLNIRQGNTGELFF.

V gene TRBV30 combines with J gene TRBJ2-2; D uncertain. V was shortened by 5 bases and J by 2 bases, with 6 bases between the two germline ends. Germline values: CDR1 GTSNPN, CDR2 SVGIG (reference sequence). The CDR3 extends over 12 amino acids. The CDR3 here is CAWGQNTGELFF. DNA for the CDR3: TGTGCCTGGGGCCAAAACACCGGGGAGCTGTTTTTT.

The V and J genes are TRBV1 and TRBJ2-7; the table's D gene call, TRBD1, was not cross checked with the DNA. TRBV1 is listed as a pseudogene. This CDR3 contains 16 residues. CDR3 nucleotide sequence: TGCACCAGCAGCCATCTACCGGACAGGGTAGGGCACGAGCAGTACTTC. This gives the protein CTSSHLPDRVGHEQYF.

J is TRBJ1-1 and V is TRBV5-6, with 8 bases identical to TRBD1. Per germline, CDR1 SGHDT and CDR2 YYEEEE. V shed 3 bases, J shed 0 bases, and the junction held 4 bases outside the gene matches. The CDR3 is 15 amino acids. The CDR3 region is CASSSGTGMNTEAFF. The CDR3 DNA reads TGTGCCAGCAGCTCCGGGACAGGAATGAACACTGAAGCTTTCTTT.

The chain links TRBV28 to TRBJ1-2, with D possibly being TRBD1 (6 bases). V gave up 9 bases and J gave up 8 bases, with 13 bases separating them. The CDR3 runs to 11 residues. Germline-derived CDR1 and CDR2 are MDHEN and SYDVKM. CDR3 nucleotides: TGTGCCAGTTCGGACAGATTGGGCTACACCTTC. The encoded protein is CASSDRLGYTF.

The genes are TRBV2 and TRBJ1-4; 8 positions match TRBD1. This CDR3 is 15 amino acids long. The V gene end was trimmed by 10 bases and the J gene end by 4 bases; junction bases not matched to a gene: 11. Germline CDR1 SNHLY, CDR2 FYNNEI. The CDR3 here is CATKFGQGFNEKLFF. CDR3 sequence (DNA): TGTGCCACCAAATTTGGACAGGGATTTAATGAAAAACTGTTTTTT.

The genes are TRBV7-2 and TRBJ2-5; 9 bases fit TRBD2. Germline V gene sequence: CDR1 SGHTA, CDR2 FQGNSA. V shed 4 bases, J shed 2 bases, and the junction held 8 bases outside the gene matches. This CDR3 region has 16 residues. Here the CDR3 DNA reads TGTGCCAGCAGCTCTTGGGCTAGCGGGACACAAGAGACCCAGTACTTC. Protein sequence: CASSSWASGTQETQYF.

The genes are TRBV2 and TRBJ1-2; D not resolved. The CDR3 spans 13 residues. Trimming pared 7 bases from V and 2 bases from J, leaving 11 bases between. Looked up from germline, CDR1 is SNHLY and CDR2 is FYNNEI. The CDR3 DNA sequence: TGTGCCAGCACCTTCGGCAGGAACTATGGCTACACCTTC. Amino acid sequence: CASTFGRNYGYTF.

This chain links TRBV6-6 with TRBJ2-2; perhaps TRBD1 as D (5 bases). Germline V CDR1 and CDR2: MNHNY, SVGAGI (reference sequence). The CDR3 totals 14 residues. Deletions cut 0 bases from V and 7 bases from J, with 9 bases between. CDR3 protein: CASSYSTVGGELFF. The CDR3 DNA sequence: TGTGCCAGCAGTTACTCGACAGTAGGCGGGGAGCTGTTTTTT.

J is TRBJ2-2 and V is TRBV9; 9 bases map to TRBD2. The CDR3 length is 16 residues. Germline trimming cut 3 bases from V and 2 bases from J; bases unmatched to any gene: 5. The germline CDR1 and CDR2 sequences are SGDLS and YYNGEE. The CDR3 sequence is CASSELAGINTGELFF. Written as DNA, the CDR3 is TGTGCCAGCAGCGAGCTAGCGGGGATTAACACCGGGGAGCTGTTTTTT.

The chain is built from TRBV7-8 and TRBJ1-5, with D perhaps TRBD1 (6 bases). Germline CDR1 SGHVS, CDR2 FQNEAQ. V was trimmed by 1 base and J by 4 bases, leaving 14 bases between them. This CDR3 spans 16 amino acids. The CDR3 sequence is CASSLGVGHVNQPQHF. Written as DNA, the CDR3 is TGTGCCAGCAGCTTAGGGGTGGGACACGTGAATCAGCCCCAGCATTTT.

The chain couples TRBV7-2 to TRBJ2-3; a possible D gene is TRBD2 (5 bases). CDR1 SGHTA and CDR2 FQGNSA come from the germline V gene. The CDR3 extends over 15 amino acids. V lost 6 bases, J lost 0 bases, and 13 bases lay in between. The CDR3 loop is CASSWEAASTDTQYF. DNA for the CDR3: TGTGCCAGCAGTTGGGAAGCGGCGAGCACAGATACGCAGTATTTT.

V is TRBV7-2 and J is TRBJ2-5; possible D gene TRBD1, 6 bases. The CDR3 is made up of 15 amino acids. V was pared by 1 base and J by 6 bases, with 15 bases between. Germline V gene sequence: CDR1 SGHTA, CDR2 FQGNSA. CDR3 in amino acids: CASSLGLGQGQTQYF. The CDR3 coding sequence is TGTGCCAGCAGCTTAGGGTTGGGGCAGGGGCAGACCCAGTACTTC.

The chain has TRBV6-1 and TRBJ1-1, with 9 bases identical to TRBD1. The germline CDR1 and CDR2 sequences are MNHNS and SASEGT. Trimming at V came to 11 bases and at J to 3 bases, leaving 7 bases not matched to a gene. This CDR3 has 13 residues. The CDR3 is CAVRDREYTEAFF. The CDR3 DNA reads as TGTGCCGTCCGGGACAGGGAGTACACTGAAGCTTTCTTT.

This sequence joins TRBV30 and TRBJ1-3, with TRBD1 matching over 7 bases. V was clipped by 2 bases and J by 4 bases; unmatched bases: 5. The CDR3 has 14 residues. Germline V lookup: CDR1 GTSNPN, CDR2 SVGIG (reference sequence). In DNA form, the CDR3 reads TGTGCCTGGAGTAAGGGGGCCGTCGGAAACACCATATATTTT. It yields the protein CAWSKGAVGNTIYF.